This T cell receptor (beta chain) derives from a study of shared clonotypes between healthy human individuals. Study-level information: There were three CD4 naive, three CD4 memory, two CD8 naive and one CD8 memory plates per donor.

Points from the study as a whole: Collection of samples was limited to blood; tissue repertoires likely differ. Naive subsets usually exceeded memory subsets in estimated richness.

This table comes from immunoSEQ multiplex PCR, and its TCRdb copy is limited to in-frame clones, with some not included. This table has under 2.5 million clones, around 93% appearing once. For this clone: The antigen is undetermined. One junction end disagrees with the germline gene, perhaps due to a read error. This specimen includes other DNA sequences encoding the same CDR3.

Looked up from germline, CDR1 is SNHLY and CDR2 is FYNNEI. CDR3 length: 15 amino acids. The chain couples TRBV2 to TRBJ1-1, with unresolved D. The TCR was taken from a man aged 18-30 years in good health. Some clones in this sample may be carry-over from other donors' samples. Sequenced: naive CD4+ T cells from PBMCs. Described subset: CD45RA+ positively selected. CDR3 sequence (DNA): TGTGCCAGCAGTGAAGCAGGGTACATGAACACTGAGGCTTTCTTT. It is translated as CASSEAGYMNTEAFF. Combining the CDR3 with reference TRBV2 and TRBJ1-1 gives the whole variable domain EPEVTQTPSHQVTQMGQEVILRCVPISNHLYFYWYRQILGQKVEFLVSFYNNEISEKSEIFDDQFSVERPDGSNFTLKIRSTKLEDSAMYFCASSEAGYMNTEAFFGQGTRLTVV.